This TCR beta chain was identified during a study of cytotoxic CD8 clonotypes in ibrutinib-treated CLL. This clone was seen once. Germline CDR1 and CDR2: SGDLS and YYNGEE. V was cut by 0 bases and J by 2 bases, with 10 bases left in between. CDR3 length: 15 amino acids. Assay used: immunoSEQ multiplex PCR; TCRdb lists only in-frame clones, some missing. The table lists over 110,000 clones, approximately 90% of them singletons. The rearrangement joins TRBV9 to TRBJ2-3; D is undetermined. The TCR sequence derives from a human donor with chronic lymphocytic leukemia. The specimen comprised PBMCs, sampled after 12 months of ibrutinib treatment. The CDR3 sequence: CASSVGLGSTDTQYF. In DNA form, the CDR3 reads TGTGCCAGCAGCGTAGGGTTGGGATCCACAGATACGCAGTATTTT.